These T cell receptor beta chains were read from a single sample in a study of control samples from healthy donors and cancer patients. Sequenced by immunoSEQ multiplex PCR; TCRdb stores in-frame clones only, minus some. The table lists around 150,000 clones, over 95% of them singletons, with approximately 0.97% in the top ten. Sequencing was done on a sample of blood. Receptors were obtained from a young woman in good health. Both conserved end residues are part of each CDR3. The D gene is left open where the match is weak. The listing skips clone size in some rows; elsewhere it reads once, few, many or a size class.

J	V	size	D	CDR3	DNA
TRBJ1-1	TRBV18	.	.	CASSPSDFGGTEAFF	TGTGCCAGCTCACCAAGTGACTTCGGGGGGACTGAAGCTTTCTTT
TRBJ1-1	TRBV3-1/TRBV3-2	.	.	CASSRNDILNTEAFF	TGTGCCAGCAGCCGAAATGACATCTTGAACACTGAAGCTTTCTTT
TRBJ2-1	TRBV27	.	.	CASSLSPGLRWSNEQFF	TGTGCCAGCAGTTTATCCCCAGGACTGCGATGGAGCAATGAGCAGTTCTTC
TRBJ2-1	TRBV12-3/TRBV12-4	.	.	CASSFNEQFF	TGTGCCAGCAGTTTTAATGAGCAGTTCTTC
TRBJ1-5	TRBV19	.	.	CASRDPGTPHNQPQHF	TGTGCCAGTAGGGATCCCGGGACTCCACACAATCAGCCCCAGCATTTT
TRBJ1-2	TRBV11-1	.	TRBD1	CASSQRTGEGYTF	TGTGCCAGCAGCCAACGGACAGGTGAAGGCTACACCTTC
TRBJ2-5	TRBV5-1	.	TRBD1	CASSLAVNRGGGETQYF	TGCGCCAGCAGCTTGGCCGTAAACAGGGGCGGAGGAGAGACCCAGTACTTC
TRBJ1-2	TRBV10-2	.	.	CASSGADSNYGYTF	TGCGCCAGCAGTGGGGCGGACAGTAACTATGGCTACACCTTC
TRBJ2-7	TRBV19	.	.	CASSMFDSLRLYEQYF	TGTGCCAGTAGTATGTTCGACAGTCTTCGTCTCTACGAGCAGTACTTC
TRBJ1-2	TRBV19	.	TRBD1	CASRVTTGTGGYTF	TGTGCCAGTAGGGTCACAACAGGGACAGGAGGCTACACCTTC
TRBJ1-5	TRBV6-5	.	.	CASILPIRCQPQHF	TGTGCCAGCATCTTACCCATCCGGTGTCAGCCCCAGCATTTT
TRBJ1-3	TRBV9	.	.	CASSPYFITSPGNTIYF	TGTGCCAGCAGCCCCTATTTCATAACGAGCCCTGGAAACACCATATATTTT
TRBJ1-1	TRBV30	.	.	CAWSVLGGLGTEAFF	TGTGCCTGGAGTGTACTCGGGGGGCTCGGCACTGAAGCTTTCTTT
TRBJ2-2	TRBV5-4	.	.	CAVEHGVNTGELFF	TGTGCCGTAGAGCATGGGGTGAACACCGGGGAGCTGTTTTTT
TRBJ2-1	TRBV5-6	.	.	CASSLGRTALDEQFF	TGTGCCAGCAGCTTGGGGAGGACGGCGCTGGATGAGCAGTTCTTC
TRBJ1-5	TRBV6-5	.	.	CASSRTGISNQPQHF	TGTGCCAGCAGCCGAACAGGGATATCAAATCAGCCCCAGCATTTT
TRBJ2-1	TRBV5-1	.	TRBD2	CATRVEREMNEQFF	TGCGCCACCCGCGTAGAGCGGGAAATGAATGAGCAGTTCTTC
TRBJ1-1	TRBV18	.	.	CASSPINTEAFF	TGTGCCAGCTCACCCATAAACACTGAAGCTTTCTTT
TRBJ2-3	TRBV10-1	.	TRBD2	CASSLPTVPGLAGESTDTQYF	TGCGCCAGCAGTCTACCGACCGTCCCGGGACTAGCGGGAGAGAGCACAGATACGCAGTATTTT
TRBJ2-7	TRBV6-5	.	.	CATRGGEQYF	TGTGCCACCCGTGGGGGCGAGCAGTACTTC
TRBJ1-5	TRBV19	.	TRBD1	CASNEGQRSNQPQHF	TGTGCCAGTAACGAGGGACAGCGGAGCAATCAGCCCCAGCATTTT
TRBJ2-2	TRBV24-1	.	TRBD1	CAASDRENTGELFF	TGTGCCGCCTCGGACAGGGAAAACACCGGGGAGCTGTTTTTT
TRBJ1-1	TRBV6-5	.	.	CASLRGVDTEAFF	TGTGCCAGCCTTAGGGGTGTGGACACTGAAGCTTTCTTT
TRBJ1-2	TRBV3-1/TRBV3-2	once	.	CASSQELQDPRDYGYTF	TGTGCCAGCAGCCAAGAATTACAGGACCCCCGTGACTATGGCTACACCTTC
TRBJ2-3	TRBV27	.	.	CASRPPGPSTDTQYF	TGTGCCAGCCGTCCCCCAGGGCCTAGCACAGATACGCAGTATTTT
TRBJ2-1	TRBV29-1	few	.	CSVLNEQFF	TGCAGCGTACTCAATGAGCAGTTCTTC
TRBJ2-7	TRBV5-1	.	TRBD1	CASSLFQGAGEQYF	TGCGCCAGCAGCTTGTTTCAGGGGGCGGGAGAGCAGTACTTC
TRBJ1-5	TRBV4-1	.	.	CASSQAGLDQPQHF	TGCGCCAGCAGCCAAGCAGGGCTCGACCAGCCCCAGCATTTT
TRBJ1-5	TRBV11-2	.	.	CASSSGLNQPQHF	TGTGCCAGCAGCTCCGGTTTAAATCAGCCCCAGCATTTT
TRBJ2-5	TRBV5-1	.	TRBD2	CASSWTSGQETQYF	TGCGCCAGCAGCTGGACTAGCGGGCAAGAGACCCAGTACTTC
TRBJ2-3	TRBV11-2	.	.	CASSRSGTPQDTQYF	TGTGCCAGCAGCCGAAGTGGGACTCCCCAGGATACGCAGTATTTT
TRBJ1-2	TRBV27	.	.	CASSLSQSAGWGYTF	TGTGCCAGCAGTTTATCTCAATCGGCAGGGTGGGGCTACACCTTC
TRBJ2-3	TRBV27	.	.	CASSLLAGGITDTQYF	TGTGCCAGCAGTTTATTAGCAGGGGGGATCACAGATACGCAGTATTTT
TRBJ2-6	TRBV5-4	.	.	CASSPGEGGPGANVLTF	TGTGCCAGCAGCCCGGGTGAGGGAGGCCCTGGGGCCAACGTCCTGACTTTC
TRBJ2-6	TRBV10-3	.	.	CAISESTSGANVLTF	TGTGCCATCAGTGAGTCAACTTCTGGGGCCAACGTCCTGACTTTC
TRBJ2-3	TRBV6-5	.	.	CASSYSSNPTDTQYF	TGTGCCAGCAGTTACTCCTCTAACCCCACAGATACGCAGTATTTT
TRBJ2-7	TRBV6-5	once	TRBD2	CASSPLAGGSYEQYF	TGTGCCAGCAGTCCGTTAGCGGGGGGGTCCTACGAGCAGTACTTC
TRBJ2-1	TRBV7-3	.	.	CASSLIGGNSPINEQFF	TGTGCCAGCAGCTTAATAGGCGGGAACTCCCCGATTAATGAGCAGTTCTTC
TRBJ1-1	TRBV28	.	.	CASSLAGNTEAFF	TGTGCCAGCAGTTTAGCCGGGAACACTGAAGCTTTCTTT
TRBJ2-1	TRBV5-1	.	.	CASSLRGETYNEQFF	TGCGCCAGCAGCTTAAGGGGGGAAACTTACAATGAGCAGTTCTTC